This TCR beta chain was captured by sequencing in a study of T-cell reconstitution after alpha-beta-depleted transplantation in children. A TCRbeta library incorporating unique molecular identifiers was prepared. TCRdb re-called the PCR reads through MiXCR, storing one row per CDR3 protein. The table has roughly 49,000 distinct CDR3 sequences, around 8.8% seen once. Points from the study as a whole: Some patients owed their high day-60 TCRbeta diversity to surviving recipient T cells and thymic progenitors. After transplant, at about two months, alpha-beta T cells were reportedly derived from several hundred expanded graft clones. Newly produced T cells mostly provided counts and TCRbeta diversity after one year, as hyperexpanded clones declined.

The germline CDR1 and CDR2 sequences are SGHDT and YYEEEE. The germline V and J ends were trimmed by 0 bases and 0 bases, with 12 bases remaining between them. The CDR3 has 16 amino acids. This clonotype was recorded at least ten times. Its antigen is unknown. The sample was PBMCs, mostly from graft donor cells, taken 60 days after TCRalphabeta/CD19-depleted stem cell transplant. V is TRBV5-6 and J is TRBJ2-5; the D gene is possibly TRBD2 (5 bases). The TCR originated in a male patient aged 2-15 years who had a stem cell transplant for chronic granulomatous disease, so the T cells may come from the graft donor. The chain's CDR3 is CASSLVGSGDQETQYF. In DNA form, the CDR3 reads TGTGCCAGCAGCTTGGTTGGAAGCGGAGACCAAGAGACCCAGTACTTC.